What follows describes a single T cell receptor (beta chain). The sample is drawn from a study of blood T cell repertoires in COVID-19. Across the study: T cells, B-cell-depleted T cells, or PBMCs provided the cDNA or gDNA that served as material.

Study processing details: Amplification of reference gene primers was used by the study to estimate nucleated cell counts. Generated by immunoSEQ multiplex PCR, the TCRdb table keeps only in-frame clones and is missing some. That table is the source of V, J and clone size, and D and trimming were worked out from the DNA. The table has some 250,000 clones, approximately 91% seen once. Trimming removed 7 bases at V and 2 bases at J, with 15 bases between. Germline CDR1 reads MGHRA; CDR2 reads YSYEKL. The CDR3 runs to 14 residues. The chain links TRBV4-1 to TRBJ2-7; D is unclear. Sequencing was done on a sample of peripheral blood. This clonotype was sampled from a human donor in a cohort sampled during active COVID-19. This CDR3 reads CASTPTAGTYEQYF. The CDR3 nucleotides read TGCGCCAGCACCCCTACCGCAGGTACCTACGAGCAGTACTTC.